The 17 T cell receptor beta chains below come from one sample, sequenced in a study of T cell responses to AZD1222 COVID-19 vaccine. TCRdb's table, derived via immunoSEQ multiplex PCR, lists solely in-frame clones and lacks some. There are 90,000 to 150,000 clones in the sample; 88% occur only once, and about 4% lies in the top ten. This sample comprised peripheral blood, obtained 28 days after the second AZD1222 dose. Receptors originate from an adult who received the AZD1222 COVID-19 vaccine.

The chain is built from TRBV19 and TRBJ1-2; D perhaps matches TRBD1 (6 bases). The germline V gene has CDR1 LNHDA and CDR2 SQIVND (reference sequence). The CDR3 runs 16 residues. With 5 bases removed from V and 0 bases from J, the gap between germline ends came to 16 bases. DNA for the CDR3: TGTGCCAGTAGTCCTCGGTCCAGGGGAGCTAACTATGGCTACACCTTC. Translated: CASSPRSRGANYGYTF.

This rearrangement joins TRBV6-2 or TRBV6-3 to TRBJ1-5, with D possibly matching TRBD1 (6 bases). The CDR3 consists of 21 residues. Trimming stripped 6 bases from V and 1 base from J, with 31 bases between. Germline V gene sequence: CDR1 MNHEY, CDR2 SVGEGT. As DNA, the CDR3 is TGTGCCAGCAGCGGCTTATTCGGGCTGGGGGCCAAAGGAAGCAGCAATCAGCCCCAGCATTTT. It encodes CASSGLFGLGAKGSSNQPQHF.

This chain joins TRBV6-5 and TRBJ1-2; 9 nucleotides line up with TRBD1. The CDR3 is 13 residues long. Germline lookup yields CDR1 MNHEY and CDR2 SVGAGI. Trimming at V came to 8 bases and at J to 4 bases, leaving 5 bases not matched to a gene. CDR3 amino acids: CASHGTGIYGYTF. The DNA of the CDR3 is TGTGCCAGCCATGGGACAGGGATCTATGGCTACACCTTC.

The V call is TRBV30, the J call TRBJ1-4; no reliable D call. The CDR3 runs 13 residues. The V end lost 2 bases, the J end lost 8 bases, and 12 bases lay between the germline ends. Germline CDR1 GTSNPN, CDR2 SVGIG (reference sequence). The CDR3 DNA follows: TGTGCCTGGAGTTCTGGGCTGGACGAAAAACTGTTTTTT. It translates to CAWSSGLDEKLFF.

The gene calls are TRBV29-1 and TRBJ1-4; 10 bases align to TRBD1. This CDR3 is 15 amino acids long. CDR1 and CDR2 (germline): SQVTM, ANQGSEA. The V segment lost 4 bases and the J segment 8 bases; nucleotides outside the gene matches: 10. CDR3 in amino acids: CSVGVVGGQGEKLFF. The CDR3 DNA reads as TGCAGCGTTGGGGTTGTAGGGGGACAGGGGGAAAAACTGTTTTTT.

A few counts support this clone. This chain joins TRBV7-9 and TRBJ1-2; D unclear. CDR3 length equals 14 residues. V lost 9 bases and J 3 bases, leaving 17 bases between the germline ends. CDR1 and CDR2 from the germline V gene are SEHNR and FQNEAQ (reference sequence). CDR3 amino acids: CASNRGGIDYGYTF. As DNA, the CDR3 is TGTGCCAGTAACCGGGGAGGGATTGACTATGGCTACACCTTC.

The genes are TRBV12-2 and TRBJ2-1; the DNA was not compared with TRBD2, the D call given in the table. TRBV12-2 is a recognized pseudogene. The CDR3 length is 17 residues. This CDR3 is CASRLATGSNGKDEQFF. DNA for the CDR3: TGTGCAAGTCGCTTAGCGACCGGGAGCAACGGGAAGGATGAGCAGTTCTTC.

The chain couples TRBV6-5 to TRBJ2-5, with TRBD2 identical over 12 bases. The length of the CDR3 is 15 residues. Per germline, CDR1 MNHEY and CDR2 SVGAGI. After removal of 7 bases from V and 1 base from J, the junction contained 4 bases not matched to a gene. This CDR3 is CASTLAGGTQETQYF. In nucleotides, the CDR3 is TGTGCCAGCACCCTAGCGGGAGGGACCCAAGAGACCCAGTACTTC.

V is TRBV25-1 and J is TRBJ2-6, with D uncertain. This CDR3 is built from 18 residues. CDR1 and CDR2 (germline): MGHDK, SYGVNS. Trimming shortened V by 5 bases and J by 2 bases, and 19 bases separated the two germline ends. CDR3 nucleotides: TGTGCCAGCAGTCCTCAGGAATTCCCGACCACTGGGGCCAACGTCCTGACTTTC. Amino acids: CASSPQEFPTTGANVLTF.

V is TRBV7-9 and J is TRBJ1-6, with a weak D call TRBD1 (5 bases). This CDR3 spans 14 amino acids. Trimming left V 6 bases short and J 7 bases short, with 13 bases between. Germline V CDR1 and CDR2: SEHNR, FQNEAQ (reference sequence). CDR3 sequence reads: CASSREQENSPLHF. CDR3 nucleotides: TGTGCCAGCAGTCGGGAACAGGAGAATTCACCCCTCCACTTT.

This chain links TRBV18 with TRBJ2-3; 11 bases map to TRBD2. This CDR3 has 16 amino acids. CDR1 and CDR2 (germline): KGHSH, LQKENI. V dropped 6 bases and J dropped 3; count of bases not matched to a gene: 8. CDR3 region: CASSRSTSGATDTQYF. In nucleotides, the CDR3 is TGTGCCAGCTCTCGGTCGACTAGCGGGGCGACAGATACGCAGTATTTT.

The chain links TRBV7-8 to TRBJ1-2; TRBD1 matches at 7 bases. The V gene end was trimmed by 2 bases and the J gene end by 7 bases; junction bases not matched to a gene: 7. The CDR3 has 14 amino acids. The V gene's germline CDR1 is SGHVS and CDR2 FQNEAQ. The CDR3 spells CASSLLVGGSGYTF. CDR3 nucleotide sequence: TGTGCCAGCAGCTTACTTGTAGGGGGCTCTGGCTACACCTTC.

This clone appeared once. This chain uses TRBV6-5 with TRBJ2-3; TRBD2 matches 8 bases. V trimming: 6 bases; J trimming: 5 bases; junction bases outside the gene matches: 10. The germline V gene has CDR1 MNHEY and CDR2 SVGAGI. The CDR3 contains 15 residues. The CDR3 coding sequence is TGTGCCAGCAGCCACACGGGACTAGGTATAGATACGCAGTATTTT. Residues: CASSHTGLGIDTQYF.

The V and J genes are TRBV24-1 and TRBJ2-3; 8 positions agree with TRBD1. With 9 bases clipped from V and 1 base from J, the junction kept 2 bases outside the gene matches. This CDR3 contains 13 residues. In germline, CDR1 is KGHDR, CDR2 SFDVKD. The CDR3 DNA reads TGTGCCACCGGGGACAGGCGCACAGATACGCAGTATTTT. Residues: CATGDRRTDTQYF.

V and J are TRBV28 and TRBJ1-2; 8 nucleotides line up with TRBD1. Looked up from germline, CDR1 is MDHEN and CDR2 is SYDVKM. This CDR3 contains 13 residues. Losses at the gene ends were 7 bases for V and 7 bases for J; bases not matched to a gene: 8. CDR3 DNA sequence: TGTGCCAGCACAAAACAGGGGGGGACTGGCTACACCTTC. It specifies CASTKQGGTGYTF.

The V gene is TRBV5-4, the J gene TRBJ1-2; 7 bases agree with TRBD1. CDR3 length equals 14 residues. Germline trimming cut 2 bases from V and 6 bases from J; bases unmatched to any gene: 7. Germline CDR1 reads SGHNT; CDR2 reads YYREEE (reference sequence). The DNA of the CDR3 is TGTGCCAGCAGCTTTCAGACAGGGTCGGATGGCTACACCTTC. This sequence encodes CASSFQTGSDGYTF.

This rearrangement joins TRBV7-9 to TRBJ2-7, with 11 nucleotides matching TRBD1. Germline V gene sequence: CDR1 SEHNR, CDR2 FQNEAQ (reference sequence). This CDR3 spans 15 amino acids. Unmatched junction bases numbered 4, after V lost 5 bases and J lost 1 base. The CDR3 sequence: CASSTGTGGSYEQYF. CDR3 coding DNA: TGTGCCAGCAGCACCGGGACAGGGGGATCCTACGAGCAGTACTTC.